One and the same sample provided the 22 T cell receptor beta chains below, sequenced in a study of blood T cell repertoires in COVID-19. Assay used: immunoSEQ multiplex PCR; TCRdb lists only in-frame clones, some missing. The sample carries over 150,000 clones, 79% recorded once. Material for sequencing was PBMCs or T cells enriched from blood (not recorded which). The receptors derive from a woman aged 65 to 85 in a cohort exposed to, infected with or recovered from COVID-19 (not recorded which).

V gene TRBV19 combines with J gene TRBJ2-7, with 8 bases identical to TRBD2. The CDR3 has 16 amino acids. The V segment lost 3 bases and the J segment 0 bases; nucleotides outside the gene matches: 7. Germline loops: CDR1 LNHDA, CDR2 SQIVND (reference sequence). DNA for the CDR3: TGTGCCAGTAGTATGGGGCCAGGGACTAGCTCCTACGAGCAGTACTTC. Its protein product is CASSMGPGTSSYEQYF. The full variable domain, completed using reference TRBV19 and TRBJ2-7, is DGGITQSPKYLFRKEGQNVTLSCEQNLNHDAMYWYRQDPGQGLRLIYYSQIVNDFQKGDIAEGYSVSREKKESFPLTVTSAQKNPTAFYLCASSMGPGTSSYEQYFGPGTRLTVT.

V and J are TRBV7-5 and TRBJ2-1; the table's D call TRBD2 went unverified against the DNA. TRBV7-5 is a pseudogene segment. This CDR3 region has 19 residues. CDR3 sequence reads: CARSLGFPSGRCSYNEQFF. The CDR3 nucleotides are TGTGCCAGAAGCTTAGGATTTCCTAGCGGGAGGTGCTCCTACAATGAGCAGTTCTTC.

The chain couples TRBV7-9 to TRBJ1-2, with 7 positions matching TRBD1. From germline, CDR1 is SEHNR and CDR2 FQNEAQ (reference sequence). The CDR3 is made up of 14 amino acids. The trim removed 5 bases at V and 8 bases at J, leaving 11 bases unmatched. The CDR3, as DNA: TGTGCCAGCAGCCTCCCGCCCGACAGGGACGGCTACACCTTC. Amino acid sequence: CASSLPPDRDGYTF.

The V gene is TRBV2, the J gene TRBJ2-7, with TRBD1 as a possible D gene (6 bases). Germline CDR1 reads SNHLY; CDR2 reads FYNNEI. CDR3 length: 13 residues. Trimming left V 3 bases short and J 6 bases short, with 12 bases between. The CDR3 spells CASSEGVRGEQYF. In DNA form, the CDR3 reads TGTGCCAGCAGTGAGGGGGTCAGGGGCGAGCAGTACTTC.

The chain combines TRBV28 with TRBJ1-2; D call uncertain. Looked up from germline, CDR1 is MDHEN and CDR2 is SYDVKM. V lost 2 bases and J 1 base, leaving 5 bases between the germline ends. This CDR3 is 13 amino acids long. The CDR3 sequence: CASSLQVNYGYTF. The CDR3 nucleotides read TGTGCCAGCAGTTTACAGGTTAACTATGGCTACACCTTC.

V usage is TRBV25-1 and J usage is TRBJ2-5; D is unresolved. In germline, CDR1 is MGHDK, CDR2 SYGVNS. This CDR3 has 13 amino acids. With 4 bases removed from V and 5 bases from J, the gap between germline ends came to 11 bases. The CDR3 protein is CASSAHDTETQYF. The CDR3 DNA follows: TGTGCCAGCAGTGCCCACGACACGGAGACCCAGTACTTC.

V and J are TRBV10-3 and TRBJ2-3, with 9 bases identical to TRBD1. The CDR3 extends over 13 amino acids. Unmatched junction bases numbered 3, after V lost 10 bases and J lost 1 base. In germline, CDR1 is ENHRY, CDR2 SYGVKD. CDR3 bases: TGTGCCACCCGGACAGGGGGCACAGATACGCAGTATTTT. Translated, it gives CATRTGGTDTQYF.

The CDR3 reads CATSTPPRGGNEKLFF. DNA for the CDR3: TGTGCCACCAGCACCCCCCCCCGAGGGGGTAATGAAAAACTGTTTTTT. The V call is TRBV15, the J call TRBJ1-4; possibly TRBD1 for D (6 bases). The V gene's germline CDR1 is LNHNV and CDR2 YYDKDF (reference sequence). This CDR3 is built from 16 residues. V was trimmed by 4 bases and J by 4 bases, leaving 16 bases between them.

The DNA of the CDR3 is TGCAGTGCGGCAGGGCGGGAAAAACTGTTTTTT. Its protein is CSAAGREKLFF. The V gene is TRBV20-1, the J gene TRBJ1-4; possible D gene TRBD1, 5 bases. Germline CDR1 and CDR2: DFQATT and SNEGSKA (reference sequence). CDR3 length: 11 amino acids. V gave up 6 bases and J gave up 8 bases, with 10 bases separating them.

The chain is built from TRBV18 and TRBJ2-7; D gene uncertain. The ends were cut back, 1 base at V and 6 bases at J, with 10 bases in the middle. The CDR3 consists of 13 residues. Germline assignment: CDR1 KGHSH and CDR2 LQKENI. In nucleotides, the CDR3 is TGTGCCAGCTCACCACTACAGTTTTCCGAGCAGTACTTC. The encoded protein is CASSPLQFSEQYF.

This clone was counted between two and nine times. V gene TRBV5-1 combines with J gene TRBJ1-5, with 12 bases identical to TRBD1. From germline, CDR1 is SGHRS and CDR2 YFSETQ. V shed 4 bases and J 10 bases; nucleotides not matched to a gene: 9. The CDR3 length is 15 residues. The CDR3 bases are TGCGCCAGCAGCCCCGACGGGACAGGGGGCAATCCCCAGCATTTT. Amino acid sequence: CASSPDGTGGNPQHF. Based on the CDR3 plus reference TRBV5-1 and TRBJ1-5, the full variable domain is KAGVTQTPRYLIKTRGQQVTLSCSPISGHRSVSWYQQTPGQGLQFLFEYFSETQRNKGNFPGRFSGRQFSNSRSEMNVSTLELGDSALYLCASSPDGTGGNPQHFGDGTRLSIL.

V gene TRBV19 combines with J gene TRBJ2-2; D call uncertain. Trimming shortened V by 3 bases and J by 5 bases, and 4 bases separated the two germline ends. CDR3 length equals 12 residues. CDR1 and CDR2 (germline): LNHDA, SQIVND (reference sequence). The CDR3 DNA follows: TGTGCCAGTAGTATCGGGACCGGGGAGCTGTTTTTT. This codes for CASSIGTGELFF. Complete variable domain (other parts from reference TRBV19 and TRBJ2-2): DGGITQSPKYLFRKEGQNVTLSCEQNLNHDAMYWYRQDPGQGLRLIYYSQIVNDFQKGDIAEGYSVSREKKESFPLTVTSAQKNPTAFYLCASSIGTGELFFGEGSRLTVL.

A few counts support this clone. V is TRBV28 and J is TRBJ1-1; 9 positions match TRBD1. The V and J ends lost 6 bases and 4 bases, in that order; junction bases with no gene match: 6. The CDR3 spans 14 residues. Germline V gene lookup returns CDR1 MDHEN and CDR2 SYDVKM. CDR3: CASRATGGVTEAFF. CDR3 coding DNA: TGTGCCAGCAGGGCTACAGGGGGCGTCACTGAAGCTTTCTTT.

This clone occurred a few times. The chain employs TRBV7-8 and TRBJ2-7, with D possibly TRBD2 on 6 matching bases. Trimming took off 2 bases at V and 4 bases at J, with 12 bases between the two ends. CDR3 length: 14 residues. Per germline, CDR1 SGHVS and CDR2 FQNEAQ. The CDR3, as DNA: TGTGCCAGCAGCTTAATGGCAGGGAGGTACGAGCAGTACTTC. As protein: CASSLMAGRYEQYF.

This clone was counted between two and nine times. The chain is built from TRBV19 and TRBJ2-1; a possible D gene is TRBD1 (5 bases). Per germline, CDR1 LNHDA and CDR2 SQIVND (reference sequence). This CDR3 is built from 17 residues. The V and J ends lost 1 base and 10 bases respectively, with 23 bases between them. CDR3 residues: CASSIVGWLVGNREQFF. CDR3 DNA: TGTGCCAGTAGTATAGTGGGGTGGCTAGTTGGCAACAGGGAGCAGTTCTTC.

CDR3 nucleotides: TGCGCCAGCAGCTCCCCGGACAGCTCCTACGAGCAGTACTTC. It codes for CASSSPDSSYEQYF. The chain has TRBV5-1 and TRBJ2-7, with a possible D match to TRBD1 (6 bases). The CDR3 sequence is 14 residues long. V gave up 3 bases and J gave up 0 bases, with 10 bases separating them. The V gene's germline CDR1 is SGHRS and CDR2 YFSETQ.

This chain connects TRBV7-2 to TRBJ2-7; D is undetermined. Germline CDR1 SGHTA, CDR2 FQGNSA. CDR3 length: 13 residues. Between the trimmed V and J ends, which lost 3 bases and 6 bases, there was a span of 12 bases. The CDR3, as DNA: TGTGCCAGCAGCTTCGATGTCCCCAGCGAGCAGTACTTC. As protein: CASSFDVPSEQYF.

The CDR3 coding sequence is TGTGCCAGCAGCTTAGCTTTCCACGGGCCCCAGCATTTT. Encoded protein: CASSLAFHGPQHF. The V call is TRBV7-2, the J call TRBJ1-5; D is undetermined. V was trimmed by 0 bases and J by 9 bases, leaving 9 bases between them. CDR1 and CDR2 from the germline V gene are SGHTA and FQGNSA. The CDR3 loop spans 13 amino acids.

The chain employs TRBV3-1 (or the pseudogene TRBV3-2) and TRBJ1-1; D is unclear. Per the germline V gene, CDR1 is LGHDT and CDR2 is YNNKEL (reference sequence). V was trimmed by 4 bases and J by 7 bases, leaving 13 bases between them. The CDR3 is 13 residues long. Here the CDR3 DNA reads TGTGCCAGCAGCCCTCCCGGTCGGGGTGAAGCTTTCTTT. Protein sequence: CASSPPGRGEAFF.

V and J are TRBV9 and TRBJ2-4; D is unresolved. CDR3 size: 11 residues. Trimming removed 3 bases from V and 9 bases from J, with 7 bases in between. Per the germline V gene, CDR1 is SGDLS and CDR2 is YYNGEE. CDR3 DNA: TGTGCCAGCAGCGGGAGCCGCATTCAGTACTTC. Encoded protein: CASSGSRIQYF. Filled out from reference TRBV9 and TRBJ2-4, the complete variable domain reads DSGVTQTPKHLITATGQRVTLRCSPRSGDLSVYWYQQSLDQGLQFLIQYYNGEERAKGNILERFSAQQFPDLHSELNLSSLELGDSALYFCASSGSRIQYFGAGTRLSVL.

This chain connects TRBV3-1 (or the pseudogene TRBV3-2) to TRBJ2-1; 7 bases line up with TRBD2. Germline CDR1 and CDR2: LGHDT and YNNKEL (reference sequence). The CDR3 is made up of 17 amino acids. J was trimmed by 1 base and V by 4 bases; bases with no gene match: 10. CDR3 sequence reads: CASSPYISGVSYNEQFF. DNA for the CDR3: TGTGCCAGCAGCCCTTACATAAGCGGGGTTTCCTACAATGAGCAGTTCTTC.

The V and J genes are TRBV7-3 and TRBJ1-1; D is ambiguous. The germline gives CDR1 SGHTA, CDR2 FQGTGA. The CDR3 contains 16 residues. Trimming left V 5 bases short and J 5 bases short, with 21 bases between. The CDR3 DNA follows: TGTGCCAGCAGCAGGGCCGGGGAGTCCAGAAAAACTGAAGCTTTCTTT. This gives the protein CASSRAGESRKTEAFF.